Below are 22 T cell receptor beta chains sequenced from a single sample in a study of T cells in severe cutaneous drug reactions. Carbamazepine had induced Stevens-Johnson syndrome or toxic epidermal necrolysis in the sequenced donors. TCR subtype-specific primers in iRepertoire multiplex PCR prepared libraries for bulk and single-cell sequencing. TCRdb reprocessed the multiplex PCR reads and reports one entry per CDR3 protein, with no DNA. In total, the table holds roughly 9,000 distinct CDR3 sequences. The sample consisted of cells from a skin blister. These receptors all come from a human donor with a severe cutaneous adverse drug reaction.

The CDR3 loop is CASSLAIARGLEAFF. J is TRBJ1-1 and V is TRBV7-8; TCRdb's D gene call, TRBD1, goes unchecked for lack of DNA. The V gene's germline CDR1 is SGHVS and CDR2 FQNEAQ. This CDR3 is built from 15 residues.

This chain uses TRBV10-1 with TRBJ1-3. The CDR3 consists of 14 residues. The germline gives CDR1 WNHNN, CDR2 SYGVQD (reference sequence). CDR3 in amino acids: CASSEDSSGNTIYF.

The V call is TRBV27, the J call TRBJ2-7; TCRdb picks TRBD2, but there is no DNA to check that call. CDR1 MNHEY and CDR2 SMNVEV come from the germline V gene (reference sequence). The CDR3 spans 15 residues. The CDR3 sequence is CAGPRVRGRHYEQYF.

The chain is built from TRBV6-2 or TRBV6-3 and TRBJ2-7; TCRdb selects TRBD1, and the lack of DNA leaves this call unchecked. The CDR3 length is 13 residues. Germline assignment: CDR1 MNHEY and CDR2 SVGEGT. CDR3 protein: CASSLSLTYEQYF.

This clonotype shows up as medium-sized by frequency. This chain joins TRBV6-5 and TRBJ1-1; with no DNA, the TCRdb D assignment of TRBD1 cannot be verified. The CDR3 has 15 residues. In germline, CDR1 is MNHEY, CDR2 SVGAGI. CDR3 region: CASSSFRDRGTEAFF.

The V gene is TRBV12-3 or TRBV12-4, the J gene TRBJ2-2; TCRdb picks TRBD1, but there is no DNA to check that call. The CDR3 is made up of 12 amino acids. CDR3 in amino acids: CATDREGGELFF.

The gene calls are TRBV27 and TRBJ1-1; TCRdb reports TRBD1, a call that lacks DNA to check it against. The CDR3 is 13 residues long. The germline V gene encodes CDR1 MNHEY and CDR2 SMNVEV (reference sequence). This chain's CDR3 is CAKKRTGNTEAFF.

V gene TRBV7-9 combines with J gene TRBJ2-5; TCRdb's D call of TRBD2 is untestable without DNA. Germline CDR1 SEHNR, CDR2 FQNEAQ (reference sequence). This CDR3 has 15 residues. The CDR3 here is CASSLVEATQETQYF.

The V gene is TRBV24-1, the J gene TRBJ2-1. Germline V gene sequence: CDR1 KGHDR, CDR2 SFDVKD. CDR3 length: 16 residues. CDR3 sequence reads: CATSDSWESSYNEQFF.

The J gene is TRBJ2-5, the V gene TRBV6-2 or TRBV6-3. This CDR3 comprises 11 residues. CDR1 and CDR2 (germline): MNHEY, SVGEGT. This CDR3 is CASSRQETQYF.

The chain joins TRBV9 to TRBJ2-2; the D gene TCRdb calls, TRBD1, cannot be checked with no DNA. The CDR3 consists of 14 residues. Germline lookup yields CDR1 SGDLS and CDR2 YYNGEE. This CDR3 is CASSVIGAGGELFF.

The V call is TRBV13, the J call TRBJ2-1; TCRdb picks TRBD2, but there is no DNA to check that call. There are 18 residues in the CDR3. The germline CDR1 and CDR2 sequences are PRHDT and FYEKMQ (reference sequence). This chain's CDR3 is CASSWGLAGLSSYNEQFF.

This chain links TRBV28 with TRBJ1-2; TCRdb selects TRBD1, and the lack of DNA leaves this call unchecked. The CDR3 has 14 residues. Germline loops: CDR1 MDHEN, CDR2 SYDVKM. The CDR3: CASSFTGTDYGYTF.

The chain joins TRBV12-3 or TRBV12-4 to TRBJ2-2; TCRdb picks TRBD2, but there is no DNA to check that call. CDR3 size: 15 residues. The chain's CDR3 is CASSSGLAGPGELFF.

V is TRBV29-1 and J is TRBJ1-1. Germline values: CDR1 SQVTM, CDR2 ANQGSEA. The CDR3 is made up of 13 amino acids. The CDR3 region is CSVLLPSNTEAFF.

The chain couples TRBV27 to TRBJ1-2; there is no DNA to check the TCRdb D call of TRBD1. Per the germline V gene, CDR1 is MNHEY and CDR2 is SMNVEV (reference sequence). This CDR3 contains 14 residues. CDR3 sequence reads: CASSFVREDYGYTF.

This clonotype counts as medium-sized by frequency. This rearrangement joins TRBV29-1 to TRBJ2-7; the D gene TCRdb calls, TRBD1, cannot be checked with no DNA. Germline V gene lookup returns CDR1 SQVTM and CDR2 ANQGSEA. There are 13 residues in the CDR3. CDR3 sequence reads: CSVPGTYTYEQYF.

The V call is TRBV28, the J call TRBJ1-2. Germline CDR1 MDHEN, CDR2 SYDVKM. CDR3 length equals 14 residues. CDR3 amino acids: CASSLTVTNYGYTF.

The chain is built from TRBV12-3 or TRBV12-4 and TRBJ2-5. The CDR3 length is 11 residues. CDR3 protein: CASSLLETQYF.

This chain links TRBV6-6 with TRBJ2-3; TCRdb returns TRBD1, unconfirmable since there is no DNA. Germline lookup yields CDR1 MNHNY and CDR2 SVGAGI (reference sequence). The length of the CDR3 is 13 residues. CDR3 protein: CASSYAGADTQYF.

The chain uses TRBV10-3 and TRBJ1-1; TCRdb names TRBD1, which stays unverified in the absence of DNA. Germline CDR1 and CDR2: ENHRY and SYGVKD. CDR3 length: 13 amino acids. CDR3 loop: CAIILGPRGEAFF.

The chain uses TRBV3-1 and TRBJ1-6; TCRdb names TRBD1, which stays unverified in the absence of DNA. Germline CDR1 is LGHDT and CDR2 is YNNKEL (reference sequence). CDR3 length: 18 residues. CDR3 sequence reads: CASSQFTPRGSYNSPLHF.